The T cell receptor beta chain under discussion was sequenced for a study of cytomegalovirus exposure and HLA in healthy donors (dated by TCRdb to about 2017). Regarding the study in general: In an earlier analysis of about 560 of the donors, less than 350 Gb of sequence data and 117 million unique TCR beta sequences from some 170 million T cells were reported. Genome-wide SNP genotypes for about 60% of the roughly 700 donors were used in a later genetic analysis, which treated that subset as a discovery cohort. High-throughput TCR immunosequencing, statistical association of individual TCRs with disease status, and machine learning were combined to predict cytomegalovirus infection status. The later analysis used no new phenotypic data to find candidate immune exposures, relying instead on TCR beta sequences and their occurrence across donors. Every discovery cohort repertoire had been produced on one sequencing platform. The study profiled the T cell repertoires of 550 to 700 subjects by immunosequencing and related them to cytomegalovirus serostatus. A separate validation cohort of roughly 110 different subjects was used in addition to the approximately 700-subject first cohort. In a later analysis, previously published TCR beta repertoires from 550 to 750 donors were re-analyzed and high-resolution HLA genotyping was added so that TCR occurrence patterns could be studied. Donor age, sex, ethnicity and CMV serostatus were compiled alongside the repertoire data. An earlier analysis of about 600 of the donors used high-throughput TCR beta sequencing to judge whether each TCR beta V gene segment behaved as functional or pseudogenic. Because of strong linkage in the cohort, roughly five DR-DQ haplotypes were treated as single units for association and clustering. The study was designed to test whether signatures of past pathogen exposure could be identified by cataloging public T cell receptors. Among almost 400 genotyped donors of the cohort, an average of roughly 240,000 unique TCR beta nucleotide sequences were sequenced per donor, roughly a sixth of them non-productive. About 280 gigabases of sequencing data and 78 million or so unique TCR sequences were included in an early release covering about 700 HLA-typed donors. Among the roughly 390 genotyped donors, about 83% belonged to the genetic ancestry cluster associated with self-reported Caucasian donors. Both class I and class II loci were covered by HLA typing, at four-digit resolution. Typing coverage differed by locus: A, B, C, DRB1 and DQB1 were typed in about 629-640 donors, DQA1 in approximately 520, DPA1 in 600 to 610, and DPB1 in just under 490. Paper-wide results and their limitations: Because the 87-base-pair reads could not distinguish some IMGT-functional V segments, including TRBV6-2 and TRBV6-3, those segments were excluded. The sequencing pipeline was judged likely to have produced a cluster of highly shared sequence variants as a technical artifact. The classifier was reported to diagnose cytomegalovirus status with high specificity and sensitivity in both the original cohort and the validation cohort. A later analysis reported that several top co-occurrence clusters appeared linked to parvovirus B19, influenza, CMV and Epstein-Barr virus. In a later analysis, HLA-associated TCR beta chains were found to be more clonally expanded and to have lower generation probabilities than equally common non-associated chains. A later analysis associated 15,000 to 20,000 TCR beta sequences with specific HLA alleles at a false discovery rate of 0.05. While some public TCRs were present in many individuals, most TCR sequences turned up only very rarely across donors. A later analysis found that most CMV-associated TCR beta chains appeared HLA-restricted, with HLA associations seemingly driven largely by CMV exposure. In a later genetic analysis, a missense DCLRE1C variant was associated with V-gene and J-gene trimming of TCR beta chains, and the association was replicated in an independent cohort. The study listed approximately 150 TCR beta chains as associated with cytomegalovirus. The authors suggested that the approach could potentially be extended to other disease states and immunological phenotypes. The presence/absence analyses assumed that sequencing depth was roughly uniform across donors, and that assumption may not be true. In a later analysis, the rate of TCR association differed among HLA loci, with DRB1 alleles having the most associated TCRs and HLA-C alleles having the fewest. This cohort had only TCR beta chains sequenced, and the lack of alpha or paired-chain data limited which features could be detected. A further reported finding was that TCR beta sequences accurately predicted the HLA-A and HLA-B alleles for most subjects in the first cohort. Immune exposure information for the cohort was limited to CMV serostatus. When HLA alleles, especially DR and DQ, strongly co-occurred, TCR associations were difficult to assign to individual alleles. Correlated functional status among segregating V segments might be attributable to linkage disequilibrium, but an unknown experimental factor could not be ruled out. According to a later genetic analysis, donors in an Asian-associated ancestry cluster had fewer N-insertions in productive TCRs than the approximately 700-donor mean. A few of the identified cytomegalovirus-associated TCR beta chains were confirmed in vitro to be specific for cytomegalovirus antigens. Broadly in line with IMGT annotations, most TCR beta V segments showed up in productive rearrangements about 87% or about 30% of the time in an earlier analysis of approximately 600 of the donors. Because HLA typing was missing for some donors at each locus, association tests included only the typed subset. Because counts were too low, about 18 rarely observed V segments, including chromosome 9 orphons, were excluded from the earlier analysis of several hundred of the donors.

In the case of this clone: Its recognized antigen is unknown. No clone much larger than this one lies a single base away; base qualities are absent.

Receptor libraries were prepared by the immunoSEQ multiplex PCR assay. For the multiplex PCR, a mixture combining 60 forward primers for TCR Vbeta segments and 13 reverse primers for TCR Jbeta segments was used. The CDR3 region of rearranged TCR beta genes was amplified from genomic DNA by a multiplex PCR assay. The Illumina HiSeq System was used to sequence the amplified TCR beta libraries as 87-base-pair reads. In the authors' own workflow: A later analysis tallied some 79 million unique TCR beta chains across the 660 or so repertoires, and roughly 11 million of those chains were shared by two or more donors. Raw reads were error-corrected and collapsed into unique sequences by a nearest-neighbor algorithm in which closely related sequences were merged to remove PCR and sequencing errors. CDR3 sequences were aligned to IMGT reference sequences to assign V, D and J gene segments. For a sequence to be retained, a match of at least six nucleotides was required to both a V gene segment and a J gene segment. Rearrangements were classified as productive when the CDR3 lacked stop codons and remained in frame with V and J, and all other rearrangements were classified as non-productive. CDR3 was defined by IMGT convention, running from the second conserved V-encoded cysteine to the conserved J-encoded phenylalanine. The earlier analysis of roughly 590 of the donors excluded any sequence lacking an unambiguous match to a single V gene segment. An earlier analysis of approximately 590 of the donors classified V segments as functional when productive rearrangements were above 56.7% and as segregating when the standard deviation between donors was above 5%. To diagnose cytomegalovirus status from the catalog of TCR beta chain sequences, a statistical classification framework was built. In a later analysis, TCR nucleotide sequences were compared against IMGT/GENE-DB human TR gene sequences so that V and J genes could be assigned. Using the TCRdist pipeline, a later analysis assigned CDR3 sequences along with most-parsimonious VDJ recombination scenarios. In a later analysis, every TCR beta chain was defined by the combination of its CDR3 amino acid sequence and its V-gene family, and reads without a unique V-gene family were dropped. As a way to deal with suspected cross-contamination and a sequencing artifact, a later analysis dropped 640 or so nucleotide sequences that were highly shared and had low generation probability. In a later analysis, a clonal expansion index for each public chain was calculated from normalized within-repertoire ranks of inferred template counts. Generation probabilities in a later analysis came from a VDJ recombination model fitted to out-of-frame rearrangements, and those results were checked against IGoR. Hypergeometric tests were used in a later analysis to score TCR-TCR, TCR-HLA and TCR-CMV co-occurrence, with a repertoire-size bias correction applied to the TCR pairs. In a later analysis, false discovery rates were estimated by permuting HLA or CMV assignments 20 times. In a later analysis, co-occurring TCRs were grouped using DBSCAN, and TCRdist sequence similarity was added for clustering within HLA-allele-positive subsets. For co-occurrence clustering, repertoires with fewer than 30,000 or more than 120,000 public chains were excluded, along with roughly 5 repertoires with anomalous nucleotide sharing. The immuneACCESS repertoire file appears here via TCRdb, limited to in-frame rearrangements. These files lack a portion of the clones; in checked studies, under half of the deficit traces to unresolved V genes, and the cause of the others is not known. V and J calls and clone size are those listed in that table; D and trimming were worked out from the DNA. The sample table shows some 180,000 clones, and approximately 79% are seen once. The ten largest clones take up 4% to 4.5% of the sample.

In total, fewer than 750 healthy bone marrow donors made up the cohort. At the time of sampling, all cohort members were nominally healthy, though unrecorded immune exposures were likely present. The donor tested CMV seropositive, placing the donor among the 250 to 350 seropositive members of the cohort. A peripheral blood sample was provided by each donor, and peripheral blood mononuclear cells were used for TCR beta sequencing. The Qiagen DNeasy Blood Extraction Kit was used to extract genomic DNA from the blood cell samples. The germline V and J ends show losses of 8 bases and 8 bases respectively, and no gene match explains 18 bases of the junction. CDR1 and CDR2 (MNHNS, SASEGT) derive from the germline V gene. Including cysteine and phenylalanine, the CDR3 has 16 amino acids. The only DNA kept is the CDR3, 48 bases in frame from the first base.

This receptor was taken from a woman aged 25-40 years in good health and CMV-seropositive. The material sequenced was PBMCs. The chain was built from TRBV6-1 and TRBJ1-1, with 9 bases aligning to TRBD1. At the DNA level, the sequence is TGTGCCAGCCGTGGGGCGGGGACAGGGCCCCCTCGGGAAGCTTTCTTT. It codes for CASRGAGTGPPREAFF.